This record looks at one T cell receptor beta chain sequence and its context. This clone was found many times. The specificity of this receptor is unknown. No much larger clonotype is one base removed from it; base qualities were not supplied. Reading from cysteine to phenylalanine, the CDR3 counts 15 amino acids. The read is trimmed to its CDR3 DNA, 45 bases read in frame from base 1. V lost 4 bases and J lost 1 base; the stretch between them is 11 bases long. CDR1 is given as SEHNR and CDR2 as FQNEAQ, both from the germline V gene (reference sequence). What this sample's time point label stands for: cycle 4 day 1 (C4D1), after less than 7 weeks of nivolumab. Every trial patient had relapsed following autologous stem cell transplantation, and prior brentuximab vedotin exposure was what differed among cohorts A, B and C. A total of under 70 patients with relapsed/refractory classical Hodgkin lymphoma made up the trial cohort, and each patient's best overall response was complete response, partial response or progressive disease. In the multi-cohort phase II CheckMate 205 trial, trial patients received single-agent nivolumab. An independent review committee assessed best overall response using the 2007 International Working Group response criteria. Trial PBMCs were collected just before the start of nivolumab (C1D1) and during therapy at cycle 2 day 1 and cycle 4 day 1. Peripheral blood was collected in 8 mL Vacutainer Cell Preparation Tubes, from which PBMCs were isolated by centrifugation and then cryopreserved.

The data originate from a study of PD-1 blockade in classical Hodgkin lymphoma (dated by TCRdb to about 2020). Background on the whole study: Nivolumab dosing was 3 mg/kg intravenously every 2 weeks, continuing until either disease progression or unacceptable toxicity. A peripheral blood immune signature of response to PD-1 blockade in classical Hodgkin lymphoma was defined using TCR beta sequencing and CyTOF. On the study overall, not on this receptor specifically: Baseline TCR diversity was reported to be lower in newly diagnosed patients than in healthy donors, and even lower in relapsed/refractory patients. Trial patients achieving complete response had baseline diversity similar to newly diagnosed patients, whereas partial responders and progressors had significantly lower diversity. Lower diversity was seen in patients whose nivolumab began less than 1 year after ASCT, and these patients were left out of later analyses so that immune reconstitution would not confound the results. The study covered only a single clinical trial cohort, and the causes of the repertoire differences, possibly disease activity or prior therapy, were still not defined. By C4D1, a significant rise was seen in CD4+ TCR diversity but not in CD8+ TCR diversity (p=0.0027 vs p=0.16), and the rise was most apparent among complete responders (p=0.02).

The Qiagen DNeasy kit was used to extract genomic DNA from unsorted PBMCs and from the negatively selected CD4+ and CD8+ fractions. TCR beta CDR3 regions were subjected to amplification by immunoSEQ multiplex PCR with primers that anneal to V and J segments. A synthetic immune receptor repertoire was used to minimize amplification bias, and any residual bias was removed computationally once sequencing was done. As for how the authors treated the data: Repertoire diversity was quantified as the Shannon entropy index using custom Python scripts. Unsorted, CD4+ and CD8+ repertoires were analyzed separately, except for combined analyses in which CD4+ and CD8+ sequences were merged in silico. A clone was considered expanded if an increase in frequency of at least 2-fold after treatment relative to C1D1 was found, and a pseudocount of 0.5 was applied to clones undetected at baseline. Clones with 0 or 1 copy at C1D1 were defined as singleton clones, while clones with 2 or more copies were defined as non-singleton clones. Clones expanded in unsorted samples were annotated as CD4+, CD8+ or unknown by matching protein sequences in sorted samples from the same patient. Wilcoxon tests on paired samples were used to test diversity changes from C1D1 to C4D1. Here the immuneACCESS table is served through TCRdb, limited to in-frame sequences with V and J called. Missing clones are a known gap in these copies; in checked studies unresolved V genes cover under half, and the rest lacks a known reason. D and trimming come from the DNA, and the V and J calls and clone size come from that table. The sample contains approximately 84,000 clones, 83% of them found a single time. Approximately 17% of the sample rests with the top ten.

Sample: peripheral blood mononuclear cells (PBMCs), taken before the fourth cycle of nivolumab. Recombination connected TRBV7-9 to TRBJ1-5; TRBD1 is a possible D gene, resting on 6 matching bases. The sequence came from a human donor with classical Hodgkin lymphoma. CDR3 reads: CASSYGQLSNQPQHF. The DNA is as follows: TGTGCCAGCAGCTACGGACAGCTGAGCAATCAGCCCCAGCATTTT.